Detailed here is one T cell receptor (beta chain). The antigen is undetermined. Combined were second doses at about 4 or about 12 weeks. The data stem from a study of T cell responses to AZD1222 COVID-19 vaccine. Broader study findings: Spike-specific TCR repertoires showed rising breadth and depth after two AZD1222 doses. Regions left unmutated in variants are reportedly the target of nearly half of spike-specific TCRs. Among the donors, most were white British and more were female, and clonal diversity was possibly underestimated.

Some clones are missing from TCRdb's copy, which holds only in-frame ones; the method was immunoSEQ multiplex PCR. The sample yields around 110,000 clones, approximately 90% seen once. Germline lookup yields CDR1 SGHNT and CDR2 YYREEE (reference sequence). After removal of 3 bases from V and 3 bases from J, the junction contained 8 bases not matched to a gene. The CDR3 consists of 15 residues. The source of this sequence is an adult who received the AZD1222 COVID-19 vaccine. This chain uses TRBV5-4 with TRBJ1-2; 7 bases match TRBD1. The sequencing here drew on peripheral blood, taken 28 days after the second AZD1222 dose. CDR3 sequence reads: CASSSTGPRDYGYTF. The CDR3 region has the DNA TGTGCCAGCAGCTCGACAGGGCCGAGGGACTATGGCTACACCTTC.